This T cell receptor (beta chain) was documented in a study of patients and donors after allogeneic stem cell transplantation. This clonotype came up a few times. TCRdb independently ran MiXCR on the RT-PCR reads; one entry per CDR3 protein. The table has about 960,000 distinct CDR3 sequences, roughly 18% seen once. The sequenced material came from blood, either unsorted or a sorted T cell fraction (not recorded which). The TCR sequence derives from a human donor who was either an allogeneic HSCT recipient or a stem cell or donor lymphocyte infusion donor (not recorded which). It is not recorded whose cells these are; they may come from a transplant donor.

This chain's CDR3 is CASSLTGAGTGHGYTF. The CDR3 DNA reads TGCGCCAGCAGCTTAACCGGAGCCGGGACAGGGCATGGCTACACCTTC. The V gene is TRBV5-1, the J gene TRBJ1-2; 9 bases match TRBD1. This CDR3 is built from 16 residues. CDR1 is SGHRS, CDR2 YFSETQ, per germline. The trim removed 2 bases at V and 6 bases at J, leaving 11 bases unmatched.